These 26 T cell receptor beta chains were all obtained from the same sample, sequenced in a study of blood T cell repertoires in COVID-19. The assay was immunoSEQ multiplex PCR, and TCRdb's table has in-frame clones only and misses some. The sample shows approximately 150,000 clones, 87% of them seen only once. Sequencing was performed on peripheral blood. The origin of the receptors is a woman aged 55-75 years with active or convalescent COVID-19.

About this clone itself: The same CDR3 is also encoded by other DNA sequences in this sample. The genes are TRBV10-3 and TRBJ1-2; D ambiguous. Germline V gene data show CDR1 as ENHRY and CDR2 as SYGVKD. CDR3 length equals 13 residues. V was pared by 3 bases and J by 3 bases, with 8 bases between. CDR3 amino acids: CAISEGGDYGYTF. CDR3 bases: TGTGCCATCAGTGAAGGAGGTGACTATGGCTACACCTTC.

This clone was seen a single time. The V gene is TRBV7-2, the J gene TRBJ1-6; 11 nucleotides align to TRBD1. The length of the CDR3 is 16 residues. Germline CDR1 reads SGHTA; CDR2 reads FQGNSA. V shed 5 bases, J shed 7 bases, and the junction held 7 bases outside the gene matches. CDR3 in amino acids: CASSPRTGGGNSPLHF. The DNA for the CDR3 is TGTGCCAGCAGCCCCCGGACAGGGGGCGGGAATTCACCCCTCCACTTT.

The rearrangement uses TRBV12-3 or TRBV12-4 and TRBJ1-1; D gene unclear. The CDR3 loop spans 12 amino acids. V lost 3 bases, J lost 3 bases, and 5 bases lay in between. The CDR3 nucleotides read TGTGCCAGCAGTTTCGCGGACACTGAAGCTTTCTTT. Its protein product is CASSFADTEAFF.

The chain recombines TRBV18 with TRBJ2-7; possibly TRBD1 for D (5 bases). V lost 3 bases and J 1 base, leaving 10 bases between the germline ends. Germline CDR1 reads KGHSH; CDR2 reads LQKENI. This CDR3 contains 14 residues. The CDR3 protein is CASSPQGESYEQYF. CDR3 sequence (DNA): TGTGCCAGCTCACCTCAAGGGGAATCCTACGAGCAGTACTTC.

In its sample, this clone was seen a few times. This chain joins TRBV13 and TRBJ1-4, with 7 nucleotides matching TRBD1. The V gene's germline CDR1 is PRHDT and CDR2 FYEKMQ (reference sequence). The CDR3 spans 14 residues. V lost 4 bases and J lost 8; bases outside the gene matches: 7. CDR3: CASSSSDRQEKLFF. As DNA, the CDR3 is TGTGCCAGCAGCTCATCGGACAGGCAGGAAAAACTGTTTTTT.

This CDR3 is CASSTSTALNTEAFF. The CDR3 coding sequence is TGTGCCAGCAGCACCTCGACAGCCTTGAACACTGAAGCTTTCTTT. J is TRBJ1-1 and V is TRBV2, with D possibly matching TRBD1 (5 bases). Per germline, CDR1 SNHLY and CDR2 FYNNEI. CDR3 length: 15 amino acids. V was cut by 6 bases and J by 0 bases, with 14 bases left in between.

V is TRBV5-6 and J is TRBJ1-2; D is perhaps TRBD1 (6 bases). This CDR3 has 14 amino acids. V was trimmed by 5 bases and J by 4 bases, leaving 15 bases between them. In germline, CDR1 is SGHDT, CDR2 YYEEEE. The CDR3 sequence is CASRSGHFGYGYTF. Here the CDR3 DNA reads TGTGCCAGCAGGTCGGGACACTTTGGCTATGGCTACACCTTC.

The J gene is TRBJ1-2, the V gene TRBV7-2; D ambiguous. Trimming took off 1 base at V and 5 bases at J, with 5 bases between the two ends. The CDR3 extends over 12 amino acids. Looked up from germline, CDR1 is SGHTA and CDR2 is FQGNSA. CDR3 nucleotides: TGTGCCAGCAGCTTAGAATTATATGGCTACACCTTC. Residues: CASSLELYGYTF.

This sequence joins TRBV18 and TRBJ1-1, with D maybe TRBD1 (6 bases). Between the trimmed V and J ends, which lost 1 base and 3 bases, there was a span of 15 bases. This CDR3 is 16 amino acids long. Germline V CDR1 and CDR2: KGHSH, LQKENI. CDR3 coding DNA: TGTGCCAGCTCACCACTTGGGAGGGGGGCGGACACTGAAGCTTTCTTT. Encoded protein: CASSPLGRGADTEAFF. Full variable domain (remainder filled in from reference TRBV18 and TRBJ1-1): NAGVMQNPRHLVRRRGQEARLRCSPMKGHSHVYWYRQLPEEGLKFMVYLQKENIIDESGMPKERFSAEFPKEGPSILRIQQVVRGDSAAYFCASSPLGRGADTEAFFGQGTRLTVV.

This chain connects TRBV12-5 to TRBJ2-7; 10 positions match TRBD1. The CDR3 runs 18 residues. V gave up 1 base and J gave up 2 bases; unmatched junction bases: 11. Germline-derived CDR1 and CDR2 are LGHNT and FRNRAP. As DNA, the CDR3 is TGTGCTAGTGGTTTGGCCCCCGGACAGGGGGGAATCCCCTACGAGCAGTACTTC. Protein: CASGLAPGQGGIPYEQYF. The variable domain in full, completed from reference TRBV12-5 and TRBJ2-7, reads DARVTQTPRHKVTEMGQEVTMRCQPILGHNTVFWYRQTMMQGLELLAYFRNRAPLDDSGMPKDRFSAEMPDATLATLKIQPSEPRDSAVYFCASGLAPGQGGIPYEQYFGPGTRLTVT.

The CDR3 sequence is CASSPTVNTEAFF. Here the CDR3 DNA reads TGTGCCAGCAGCCCGACAGTGAACACTGAAGCTTTCTTT. The V gene is TRBV6-5, the J gene TRBJ1-1; maybe TRBD1 (5 bases). The CDR3 is 13 residues long. Germline lookup yields CDR1 MNHEY and CDR2 SVGAGI. The germline V and J ends were trimmed by 6 bases and 0 bases, with 8 bases remaining between them.

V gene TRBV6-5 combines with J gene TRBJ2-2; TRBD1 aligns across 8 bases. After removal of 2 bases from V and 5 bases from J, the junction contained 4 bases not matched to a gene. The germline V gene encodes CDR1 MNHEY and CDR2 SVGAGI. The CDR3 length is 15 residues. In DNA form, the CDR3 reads TGTGCCAGCAGTTACACCGGGACAGGAACCGGGGAGCTGTTTTTT. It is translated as CASSYTGTGTGELFF.

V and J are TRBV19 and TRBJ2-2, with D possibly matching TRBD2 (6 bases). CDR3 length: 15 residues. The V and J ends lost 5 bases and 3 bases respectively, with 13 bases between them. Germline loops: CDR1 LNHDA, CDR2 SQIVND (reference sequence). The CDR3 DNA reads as TGTGCCAGTAGTTCCCCGGGAGAACACACCGGGGAGCTGTTTTTT. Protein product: CASSSPGEHTGELFF.

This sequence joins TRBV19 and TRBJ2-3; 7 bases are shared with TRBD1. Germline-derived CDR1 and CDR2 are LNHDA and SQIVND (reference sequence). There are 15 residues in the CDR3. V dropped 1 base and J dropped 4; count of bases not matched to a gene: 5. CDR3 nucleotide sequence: TGTGCCAGTAGTATAGGACAGGGTAGACCAGATACGCAGTATTTT. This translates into CASSIGQGRPDTQYF.

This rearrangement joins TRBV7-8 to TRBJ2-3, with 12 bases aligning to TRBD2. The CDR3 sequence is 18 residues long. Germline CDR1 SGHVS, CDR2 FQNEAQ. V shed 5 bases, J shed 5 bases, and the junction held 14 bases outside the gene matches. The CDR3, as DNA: TGTGCCAGCAGCCGAGGGACTAGCGGGCTCCCCGGGGGAGATACGCAGTATTTT. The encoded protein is CASSRGTSGLPGGDTQYF.

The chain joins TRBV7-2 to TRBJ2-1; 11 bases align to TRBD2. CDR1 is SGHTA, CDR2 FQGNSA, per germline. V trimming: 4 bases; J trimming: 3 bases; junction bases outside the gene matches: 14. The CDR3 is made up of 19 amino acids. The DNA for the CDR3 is TGTGCCAGCAGCTCGGTTGGGATAGCGGGGGGGAGTTACTACAATGAGCAGTTCTTC. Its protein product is CASSSVGIAGGSYYNEQFF.

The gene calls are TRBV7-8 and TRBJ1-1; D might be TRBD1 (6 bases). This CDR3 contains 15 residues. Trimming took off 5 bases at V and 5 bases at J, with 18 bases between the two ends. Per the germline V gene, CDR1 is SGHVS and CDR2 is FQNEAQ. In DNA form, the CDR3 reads TGTGCCAGCAGCCCAAGACCTCAGGGGAATACTGAAGCTTTCTTT. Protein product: CASSPRPQGNTEAFF.

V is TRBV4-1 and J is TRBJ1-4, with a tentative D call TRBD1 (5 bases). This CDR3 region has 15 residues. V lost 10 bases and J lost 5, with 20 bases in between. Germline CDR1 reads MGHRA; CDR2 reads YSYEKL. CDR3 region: CATRWGEAPNEKLFF. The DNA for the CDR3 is TGCGCCACCCGGTGGGGGGAAGCCCCGAATGAAAAACTGTTTTTT.

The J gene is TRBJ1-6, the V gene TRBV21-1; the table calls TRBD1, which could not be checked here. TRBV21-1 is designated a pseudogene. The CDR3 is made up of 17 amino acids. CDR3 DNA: TGTGCCAGCAGCAAAGTTTGGAAGGGGGCGAGGGATTCACCCCTCCACTTT. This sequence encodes CASSKVWKGARDSPLHF.

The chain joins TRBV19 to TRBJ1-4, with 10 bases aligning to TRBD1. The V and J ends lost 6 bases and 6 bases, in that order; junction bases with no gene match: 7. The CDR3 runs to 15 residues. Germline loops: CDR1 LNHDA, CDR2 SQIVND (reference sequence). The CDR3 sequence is CASSPADRGDEKLFF. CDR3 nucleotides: TGTGCCAGTAGCCCGGCGGACAGGGGGGATGAAAAACTGTTTTTT.

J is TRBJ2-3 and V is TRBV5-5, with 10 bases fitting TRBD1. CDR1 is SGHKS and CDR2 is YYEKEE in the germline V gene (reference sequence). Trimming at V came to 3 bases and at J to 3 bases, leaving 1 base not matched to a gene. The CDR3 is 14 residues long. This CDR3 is CASSSGQGTDTQYF. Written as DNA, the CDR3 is TGTGCCAGCAGCTCGGGACAGGGGACAGATACGCAGTATTTT.

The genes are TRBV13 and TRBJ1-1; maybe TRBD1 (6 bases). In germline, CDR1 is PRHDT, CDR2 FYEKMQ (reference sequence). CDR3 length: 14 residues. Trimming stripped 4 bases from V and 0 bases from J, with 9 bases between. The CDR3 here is CASSSPGVNTEAFF. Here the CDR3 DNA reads TGTGCCAGCAGCTCCCCAGGGGTGAACACTGAAGCTTTCTTT.

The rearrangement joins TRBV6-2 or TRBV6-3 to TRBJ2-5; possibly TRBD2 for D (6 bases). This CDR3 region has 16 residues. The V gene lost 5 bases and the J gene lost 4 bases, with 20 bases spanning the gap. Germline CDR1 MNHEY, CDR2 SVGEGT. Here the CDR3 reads CASSERTGAGGETQYF. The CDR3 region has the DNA TGTGCCAGCAGTGAGCGAACGGGAGCTGGGGGAGAGACCCAGTACTTC.

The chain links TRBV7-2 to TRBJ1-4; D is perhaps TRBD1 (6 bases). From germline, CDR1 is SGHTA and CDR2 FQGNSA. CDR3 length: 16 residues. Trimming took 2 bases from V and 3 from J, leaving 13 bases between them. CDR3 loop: CASSLSTRGSNEKLFF. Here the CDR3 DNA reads TGTGCCAGCAGCTTATCGACCAGGGGATCTAATGAAAAACTGTTTTTT.

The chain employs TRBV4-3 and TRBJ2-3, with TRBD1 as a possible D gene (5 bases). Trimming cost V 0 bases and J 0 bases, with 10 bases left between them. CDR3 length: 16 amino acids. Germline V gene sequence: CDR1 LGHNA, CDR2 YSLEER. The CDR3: CASSQDGTGSTDTQYF. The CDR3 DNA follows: TGCGCCAGCAGCCAAGATGGTACAGGCAGCACAGATACGCAGTATTTT.

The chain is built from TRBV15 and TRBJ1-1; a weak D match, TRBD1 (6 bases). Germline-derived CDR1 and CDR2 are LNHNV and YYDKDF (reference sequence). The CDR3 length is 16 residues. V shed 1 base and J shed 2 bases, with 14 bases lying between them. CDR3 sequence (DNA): TGTGCCACCAGCAGAGCCCTGGGGGCAGGTAACACTGAAGCTTTCTTT. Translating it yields CATSRALGAGNTEAFF.